The entry that follows covers one T cell receptor (beta chain) sequence. Its target is not known. Other DNA sequences in the sample encode the same CDR3. Here immunoSEQ multiplex PCR was the method, and the copy in TCRdb shows in-frame clones only, minus some. The sample contains about 2,500,000 clones, roughly nine tenths of which appear only once. The V gene end was trimmed by 0 bases and the J gene end by 6 bases; junction bases not matched to a gene: 2. The germline V gene has CDR1 MGHRA and CDR2 YSYEKL. The CDR3 sequence is 15 residues long. HIV-negative, healthy adults without recent acute infections or vaccinations were the donors. Donors, without exception, were Caucasian adults residing in Nashville, Tennessee. These data belong to a study of shared clonotypes between healthy human individuals. Whole-study context: The people who gave samples were a couple of women and three men aged 18 to 49. Findings and caveats of the study: Inspection by rarefaction showed sorted-subset sequencing to be incomplete despite large depth.

Sequencing was carried out using naive CD4+ T cells sorted from blood. Subset given: CD45RA+ positively selected. The chain is built from TRBV4-1 and TRBJ1-6; TRBD1 matches 7 bases. This receptor was obtained from a man aged 18 to 29 in good health. The CDR3 nucleotides read TGCGCCAGCAGCCAAGAAGGGACAGCTAATTCACCCCTCCACTTT. It is translated as CASSQEGTANSPLHF.